This entry describes one TCR beta chain. Germline loops: CDR1 LNHDA, CDR2 SQIVND (reference sequence). The CDR3 has 13 residues. The V end was cut by 5 bases, the J end by 5 bases, with 12 bases between. This specimen comes from a study of blood T cell repertoires in COVID-19. The data were produced by immunoSEQ multiplex PCR, yet TCRdb's version contains in-frame clones alone and is incomplete. The repertoire has roughly 250,000 clones, around 90% of them found once; the top ten carry 3.7%. The origin of this receptor is a woman between 40 and 50 years old with acute or convalescent COVID-19. The V gene is TRBV19, the J gene TRBJ1-1; TRBD1 is a possible D gene (5 bases). The specimen was peripheral blood. The CDR3 reads CASSRGVGTEAFF. In DNA form, the CDR3 reads TGTGCCAGTAGTCGGGGGGTCGGGACTGAAGCTTTCTTT.